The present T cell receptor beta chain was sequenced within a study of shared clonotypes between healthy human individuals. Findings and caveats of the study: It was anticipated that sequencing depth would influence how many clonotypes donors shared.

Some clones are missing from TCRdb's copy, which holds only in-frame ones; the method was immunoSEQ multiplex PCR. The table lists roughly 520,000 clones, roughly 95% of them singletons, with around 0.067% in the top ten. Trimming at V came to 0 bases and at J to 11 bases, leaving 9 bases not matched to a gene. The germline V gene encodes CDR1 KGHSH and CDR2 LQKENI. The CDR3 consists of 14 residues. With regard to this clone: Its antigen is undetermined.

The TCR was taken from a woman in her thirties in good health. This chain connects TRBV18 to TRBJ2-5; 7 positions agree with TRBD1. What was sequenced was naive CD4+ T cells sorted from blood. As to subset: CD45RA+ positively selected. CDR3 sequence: CASSPPLTGLEQYF. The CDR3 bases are TGTGCCAGCTCACCACCGCTGACAGGGTTGGAGCAGTACTTC.